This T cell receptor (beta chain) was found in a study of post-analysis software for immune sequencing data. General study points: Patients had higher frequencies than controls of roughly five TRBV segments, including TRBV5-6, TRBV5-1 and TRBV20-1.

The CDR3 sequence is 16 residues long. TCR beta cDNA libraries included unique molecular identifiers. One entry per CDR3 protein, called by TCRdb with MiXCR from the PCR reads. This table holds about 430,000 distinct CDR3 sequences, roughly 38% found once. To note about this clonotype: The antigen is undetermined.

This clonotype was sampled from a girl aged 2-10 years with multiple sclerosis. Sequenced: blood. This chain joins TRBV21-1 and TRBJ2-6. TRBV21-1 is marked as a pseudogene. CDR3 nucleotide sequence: TGTGCCAGCAGCCCTCGTGCTTTGTCTGGGGCCAACGTCCTGACTTTC. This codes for CASSPRALSGANVLTF.